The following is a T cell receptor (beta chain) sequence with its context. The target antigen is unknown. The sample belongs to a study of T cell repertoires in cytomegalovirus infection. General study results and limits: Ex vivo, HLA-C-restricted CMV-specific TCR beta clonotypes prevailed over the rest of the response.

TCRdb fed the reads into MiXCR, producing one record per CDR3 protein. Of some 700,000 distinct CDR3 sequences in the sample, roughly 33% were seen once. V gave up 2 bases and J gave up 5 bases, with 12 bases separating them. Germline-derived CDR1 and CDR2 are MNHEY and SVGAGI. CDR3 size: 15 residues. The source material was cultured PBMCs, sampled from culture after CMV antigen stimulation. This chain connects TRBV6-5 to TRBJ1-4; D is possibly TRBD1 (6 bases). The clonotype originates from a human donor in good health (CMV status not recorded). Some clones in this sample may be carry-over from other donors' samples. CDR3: CASSYRQVSNEKLFF. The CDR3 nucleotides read TGTGCCAGCAGTTACCGACAGGTATCCAATGAAAAACTGTTTTTT.